This TCR beta chain was captured by sequencing in a study of T cell responses to AZD1222 COVID-19 vaccine. Assay: immunoSEQ multiplex PCR; the TCRdb copy retains only in-frame clones and omits some. The data hold tens of thousands of clones, with around 90% observed a single time. V shed 0 bases, J shed 3 bases, and the junction held 20 bases outside the gene matches. CDR3 length equals 21 residues. Per the germline V gene, CDR1 is SGHTA and CDR2 is FQGNSA. The rearrangement joins TRBV7-2 to TRBJ2-3, with 8 bases identical to TRBD2. The starting material was peripheral blood, obtained 28 days after the second AZD1222 dose. The clonotype comes from an adult who received the AZD1222 COVID-19 vaccine. The CDR3 sequence is CASSLATLPRLGGGKTDTQYF. The DNA for the CDR3 is TGTGCCAGCAGCTTAGCCACACTTCCTAGACTCGGGGGGGGCAAGACAGATACGCAGTATTTT.